These 9 T cell receptor beta chains share one sample of origin, sequenced in a study of T cells in localized non-small cell lung cancer. Data came from immunoSEQ multiplex PCR; TCRdb stores just in-frame clones and leaves some out. The data contain some 25,000 clones, about 93% of them seen just once; the ten biggest clones take up approximately 2.9%. Sample: peripheral blood, taken before any cancer treatment. All receptors come from a woman aged 40-69 years with stage I lung adenocarcinoma.

This sequence joins TRBV7-9 and TRBJ2-7; 8 positions agree with TRBD1. Trimming took 2 bases from V and 0 from J; bases not matched to a gene: 6. The CDR3 spans 16 residues. CDR1 is SEHNR and CDR2 is FQNEAQ in the germline V gene (reference sequence). CDR3 nucleotides: TGTGCCAGCAGCTTAAGGTCAGGGGGCGACTCCTACGAGCAGTACTTC. Translated, it gives CASSLRSGGDSYEQYF. The variable domain in full, with the rest retrieved from reference TRBV7-9 and TRBJ2-7, is DTGVSQNPRHKITKRGQNVTFRCDPISEHNRLYWYRQTLGQGPEFLTYFQNEAQLEKSRLLSDRFSAERPKGSFSTLEIQRTEQGDSAMYLCASSLRSGGDSYEQYFGPGTRLTVT.

The chain links TRBV6-6 to TRBJ1-1; D gene ambiguous. The CDR3 has 16 residues. The V end lost 5 bases, the J end lost 1 base, and 17 bases lay between the germline ends. CDR1 and CDR2 from the germline V gene are MNHNY and SVGAGI (reference sequence). The CDR3 loop is CASSTPGGPPNTEAFF. DNA for the CDR3: TGTGCCAGCAGTACCCCAGGAGGACCTCCGAACACTGAAGCTTTCTTT.

V is TRBV5-1 and J is TRBJ2-1; D call uncertain. The CDR3 totals 10 residues. Germline CDR1 is SGHRS and CDR2 is YFSETQ. Trimming removed 3 bases from V and 10 bases from J, with 5 bases in between. This CDR3 is CASSCTEQFF. CDR3 coding DNA: TGCGCCAGCAGCTGCACGGAGCAGTTCTTC.

The V call is TRBV5-1, the J call TRBJ2-5, with 9 positions matching TRBD2. Germline CDR1 reads SGHRS; CDR2 reads YFSETQ. With 4 bases clipped from V and 2 bases from J, the junction kept 6 bases outside the gene matches. The CDR3 covers 15 residues. In DNA form, the CDR3 reads TGCGCCAGCAGCCGAATGACTAGCGGTCAAGAGACCCAGTACTTC. Its translation is CASSRMTSGQETQYF.

This clone has a handful of counts. J is TRBJ2-7 and V is TRBV29-1; D is perhaps TRBD1 (5 bases). The germline V gene encodes CDR1 SQVTM and CDR2 ANQGSEA. Trimming removed 1 base at V and 4 bases at J, with 20 bases between. The CDR3 is 16 residues long. This chain's CDR3 is CSVEAPTRANSYEQYF. Here the CDR3 DNA reads TGCAGCGTTGAAGCCCCCACCAGGGCAAACTCTTACGAGCAGTACTTC.

J is TRBJ1-1 and V is TRBV7-9; TRBD1 matches 9 bases. After removal of 3 bases from V and 11 bases from J, the junction contained 7 bases not matched to a gene. The CDR3 is 13 amino acids. From germline, CDR1 is SEHNR and CDR2 FQNEAQ (reference sequence). CDR3 protein: CASSFTGGGWAFF. The CDR3 bases are TGTGCCAGCAGCTTCACAGGGGGCGGTTGGGCTTTCTTT.

The chain has TRBV6-1 and TRBJ2-6, with 7 bases aligning to TRBD1. Per germline, CDR1 MNHNS and CDR2 SASEGT. Unmatched junction bases numbered 11, after V lost 4 bases and J lost 2 bases. CDR3 length: 18 residues. The CDR3 region has the DNA TGTGCCAGCAGTGGGCTACAGGGGATGGGTCCTGGGGCCAACGTCCTGACTTTC. Translating gives CASSGLQGMGPGANVLTF.

The chain employs TRBV2 and TRBJ2-5; D is undetermined. The germline V gene has CDR1 SNHLY and CDR2 FYNNEI. The V end was cut by 1 base, the J end by 6 bases, with 0 bases between. The CDR3 contains 10 residues. The CDR3 is CASSEETQYF. CDR3 in DNA: TGTGCCAGCAGTGAAGAGACCCAGTACTTC. Complete variable domain (other parts from reference TRBV2 and TRBJ2-5): EPEVTQTPSHQVTQMGQEVILRCVPISNHLYFYWYRQILGQKVEFLVSFYNNEISEKSEIFDDQFSVERPDGSNFTLKIRSTKLEDSAMYFCASSEETQYFGPGTRLLVL.

The chain couples TRBV7-3 to TRBJ2-1; 10 bases align to TRBD2. The V gene's germline CDR1 is SGHTA and CDR2 FQGTGA. The CDR3 loop spans 15 amino acids. J was trimmed by 8 bases and V by 4 bases; bases with no gene match: 8. The DNA of the CDR3 is TGTGCCAGCAGCTCAGGACTAGCGGAGAAGGATGAGCAGTTCTTC. It codes for CASSSGLAEKDEQFF.